The next 9 T cell receptor beta chains were all read from a single sample in a study of blood T cell repertoires in COVID-19 (TCRdb year 2020). Library construction relied on the immunoSEQ multiplex PCR assay. The source is immuneACCESS, and TCRdb retained only in-frame sequences with V and J called. Part of the clones is not carried over; for the studies checked, unresolved V genes explain less than half of this, and the remainder is unexplained. The sample yields some 150,000 clones; around nine tenths were counted once. The ten largest clonotypes hold under 3.5% of the sample. Sequencing used peripheral blood. The receptors were sampled from a man in his 70s with acute or convalescent COVID-19.

The chain recombines TRBV6-6 with TRBJ2-5; 7 bases fit TRBD1. V lost 6 bases and J lost 3; bases outside the gene matches: 7. The CDR3 has 14 amino acids. Germline lookup yields CDR1 MNHNY and CDR2 SVGAGI (reference sequence). CDR3 loop: CASRLQGREETQYF. Here the CDR3 DNA reads TGTGCCAGCAGATTACAGGGGCGGGAAGAGACCCAGTACTTC.

This rearrangement joins TRBV30 to TRBJ1-2, with unresolved D. This CDR3 contains 13 residues. Trimming removed 0 bases at V and 4 bases at J, with 9 bases between. Germline CDR1 is GTSNPN and CDR2 is SVGIG (reference sequence). The CDR3: CAWSVLASYGYTF. The CDR3, as DNA: TGTGCCTGGAGTGTACTAGCCTCCTATGGCTACACCTTC.

This chain uses TRBV2 with TRBJ2-5, with D possibly matching TRBD1 (6 bases). The germline gives CDR1 SNHLY, CDR2 FYNNEI. This CDR3 is 15 amino acids long. With 3 bases removed from V and 5 bases from J, the gap between germline ends came to 16 bases. The CDR3 is CASSDAKQGIETQYF. In DNA form, the CDR3 reads TGTGCCAGCAGTGATGCCAAACAGGGAATCGAGACCCAGTACTTC.

This clone was counted once. The chain recombines TRBV19 with TRBJ1-1; tentatively, D is TRBD1 (6 bases). CDR3 length: 13 amino acids. The V end was cut by 3 bases, the J end by 4 bases, with 9 bases between. Germline V CDR1 and CDR2: LNHDA, SQIVND (reference sequence). CDR3 in amino acids: CASSMWGLTEAFF. Here the CDR3 DNA reads TGTGCCAGTAGTATGTGGGGGCTCACTGAAGCTTTCTTT.

The genes are TRBV6-6 and TRBJ1-5, with 9 bases identical to TRBD1. The V gene end was trimmed by 5 bases and the J gene end by 1 base; junction bases not matched to a gene: 6. The CDR3 has 16 residues. Germline V gene sequence: CDR1 MNHNY, CDR2 SVGAGI (reference sequence). The chain's CDR3 is CASSMTGGGSNQPQHF. The CDR3 DNA is TGTGCCAGCAGTATGACAGGGGGGGGCAGCAATCAGCCCCAGCATTTT.

This chain links TRBV9 with TRBJ2-2; D is possibly TRBD1 (6 bases). Germline assignment: CDR1 SGDLS and CDR2 YYNGEE. CDR3 length: 14 residues. V lost 0 bases to trimming and J lost 7 bases, with 10 bases between them. The DNA for the CDR3 is TGTGCCAGCAGCGTAGAGGCAGGGGACGGGGAGCTGTTTTTT. Protein: CASSVEAGDGELFF.

Only one count was recorded for this clone. This sequence joins TRBV5-8 and TRBJ2-7, with D hard to call. The V end lost 6 bases, the J end lost 0 bases, and 13 bases lay between the germline ends. The CDR3 sequence is 14 residues long. Germline lookup yields CDR1 SGHTS and CDR2 YDEGEE. The CDR3 DNA is TGTGCCAGCACACGGGTCCCTAGCTCCTACGAGCAGTACTTC. Translated, it gives CASTRVPSSYEQYF.

The chain combines TRBV7-4 with TRBJ2-5; D perhaps matches TRBD2 (6 bases). Germline V gene data show CDR1 as SGHVT and CDR2 as SQSDAQ. This CDR3 is built from 15 residues. Trimming took 7 bases from V and 1 from J, leaving 16 bases between them. The CDR3 DNA follows: TGTGCCAGCACCTCTCCGGGACTGCCCCAAGAGACCCAGTACTTC. It yields the protein CASTSPGLPQETQYF.

The rearrangement joins TRBV5-4 to TRBJ2-3; TRBD2 aligns across 9 bases. The CDR3 covers 15 residues. Trimming at V came to 4 bases and at J to 0 bases, leaving 3 bases not matched to a gene. Germline V CDR1 and CDR2: SGHNT, YYREEE (reference sequence). CDR3 residues: CASSPTSGSTDTQYF. Here the CDR3 DNA reads TGTGCCAGCAGCCCTACTAGCGGGAGCACAGATACGCAGTATTTT.